The clone carrying this TCR beta chain showed up many times. Its cognate antigen is unknown. The sample originates from a study of cytomegalovirus exposure and HLA in healthy donors. Study summary: The same platform was used for the 100 to 150 validation repertoires as for the 650 to 800 first-cohort repertoires, as reported in a later analysis. Whole-study findings and limits: Most TCR sequences were rare, but some public TCRs occurred in many donors. Under in vitro conditions, three CMV-associated chains were confirmed as specific for CMV antigens. Among TCR beta chains, those listed as cytomegalovirus-associated numbered about 160.

The repertoire was sequenced with immunoSEQ multiplex PCR; TCRdb's copy has only in-frame clones and lacks some. The sample has 130,000 or so clones; about nine tenths are singletons. The V gene lost 4 bases and the J gene lost 8 bases, with 11 bases spanning the gap. The length of the CDR3 is 12 residues. From germline, CDR1 is SNHLY and CDR2 FYNNEI. The V gene is TRBV2, the J gene TRBJ1-2; D call uncertain. The receptor's source is a woman in her twenties or thirties in good health and CMV-seropositive. Sequencing used PBMCs. The CDR3 reads CASSVPLGGYTF. The CDR3 coding sequence is TGTGCCAGCAGTGTTCCTCTCGGGGGCTACACCTTC.